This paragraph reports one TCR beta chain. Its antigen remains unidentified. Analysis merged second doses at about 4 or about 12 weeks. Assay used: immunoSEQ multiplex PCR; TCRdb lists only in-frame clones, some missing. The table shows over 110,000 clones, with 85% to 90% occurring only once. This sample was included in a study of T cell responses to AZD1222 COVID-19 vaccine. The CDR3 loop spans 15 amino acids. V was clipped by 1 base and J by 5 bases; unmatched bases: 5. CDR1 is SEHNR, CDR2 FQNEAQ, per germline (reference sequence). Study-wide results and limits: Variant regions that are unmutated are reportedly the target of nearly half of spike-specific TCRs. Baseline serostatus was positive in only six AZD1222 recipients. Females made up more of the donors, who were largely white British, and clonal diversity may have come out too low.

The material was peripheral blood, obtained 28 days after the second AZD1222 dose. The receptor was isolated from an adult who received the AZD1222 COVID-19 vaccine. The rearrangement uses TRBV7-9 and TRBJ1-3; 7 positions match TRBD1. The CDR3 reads CASSLVSQGRNTIYF. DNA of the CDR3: TGTGCCAGCAGCTTAGTCTCACAGGGGAGAAACACCATATATTTT.